Listed below are T cell receptor beta chains from one sample, sequenced in a study of blood T cell repertoires in COVID-19. Using immunoSEQ multiplex PCR, the repertoire was profiled, and TCRdb retains in-frame clones only, with some absent. Among roughly 200,000 clones listed, 84% were seen once. Sequencing was done on a sample of peripheral blood. Receptors originate from a woman of 80 years or more with COVID-19, enrolled during active disease. Both conserved end residues are part of each CDR3. The D gene is left open where the match is weak. Expanded clones get a size class; other rows say once, few or many, or leave the size out.

V gene,D gene,J gene,clone size,CDR3 DNA,CDR3 protein
TRBV6-2/TRBV6-3,NA,TRBJ2-3,NA,TGTGCCAGCAGTTGGCAGTCTTGGGATACGCAGTATTTT,CASSWQSWDTQYF
TRBV11-3,NA,TRBJ2-7,few,TGTGCCAGCAGCCTGGGTGGTAGCGAGATCTACGAGCAGTACTTC,CASSLGGSEIYEQYF
TRBV18,TRBD2,TRBJ2-3,NA,TGTGCCAGCTCTCAACTAGCGGGGGCGGAGGCAGATACGCAGTATTTT,CASSQLAGAEADTQYF
TRBV5-1,TRBD1,TRBJ2-1,NA,TGCGCCAGCAGCTTGCTCCCCCCGACAGGGGCCGACGTCAGTGAGCAGTTCTTC,CASSLLPPTGADVSEQFF
TRBV6-5,NA,TRBJ2-3,NA,TGTGCCAGCAGACCTCCAGGGGCAGATACGCAGTATTTT,CASRPPGADTQYF
TRBV9,NA,TRBJ1-5,NA,TGTGCCAGCAGCACCCAAGGGGGTAGCAATCAGCCCCAGCATTTT,CASSTQGGSNQPQHF
TRBV2,NA,TRBJ2-5,NA,TGTGCCAGCAGAGTATTAGGGGCCCAGTACTTC,CASRVLGAQYF
TRBV5-1,TRBD1,TRBJ2-1,once,TGCGCCAGCAGTAGCTCCGGGACAGATTACAATGAGCAGTTCTTC,CASSSSGTDYNEQFF
TRBV19,TRBD1,TRBJ1-1,NA,TGTGCCAGTAGTATAGGAGGGACAGGGACGACCTCGAACACTGAAGCTTTCTTT,CASSIGGTGTTSNTEAFF
TRBV28,NA,TRBJ1-6,NA,TGTGCCAGCACCGCCCCGTGGGGGGCCTATAATTCACCCCTCCACTTT,CASTAPWGAYNSPLHF
TRBV4-2,TRBD2,TRBJ2-3,NA,TGTGCCAGCAGCCAAGAAGGCAGGATAGCGGGGGGACGCACAGATACGCAGTATTTT,CASSQEGRIAGGRTDTQYF
TRBV5-8,NA,TRBJ2-2,NA,TGTGCCAGCGTAATAGGAGGGGCCCCAACGAACACCGGGGAGCTGTTTTTT,CASVIGGAPTNTGELFF
TRBV4-1,NA,TRBJ2-6,NA,TGCGCCAGCAGCCAAACAGGCAGCTCTGGGGCCAACGTCCTGACTTTC,CASSQTGSSGANVLTF
TRBV21-1,NA,TRBJ2-7,NA,TGTGCCAGCAGCAATTTTCCAGGGTCCTACGAGCAGTACTTC,CASSNFPGSYEQYF
TRBV6-5,NA,TRBJ2-5,NA,TGTGCCAGCTTAACTCGACAGGGAGGAGAGACCCAGTACTTC,CASLTRQGGETQYF
TRBV3-1/TRBV3-2,TRBD1,TRBJ1-2,NA,TGTGCCAGCAGCCACCTCGGACAGGCTGATAACTATGGCTACACCTTC,CASSHLGQADNYGYTF
TRBV5-1,NA,TRBJ1-2,NA,TGCGCCAGCAGCTTGGCCACAGGGAGCCCTTGGTACACCTTC,CASSLATGSPWYTF
TRBV18,TRBD1,TRBJ1-5,once,TGTGCCAGCTCACCAGGGACAGGGAAGGTTGGCGGTCAGCCCCAGCATTTT,CASSPGTGKVGGQPQHF
TRBV28,NA,TRBJ2-7,NA,TGTGCCAGCAGTTTAAAAGCGACCGAGCAGTACTTC,CASSLKATEQYF
TRBV2,TRBD1,TRBJ1-2,NA,TGTGCCAGCGGGACAGGGCTTAACTATGGCTACACCTTC,CASGTGLNYGYTF
TRBV5-1,TRBD1,TRBJ1-4,NA,TGCGCCAGCAGCACGGGACAGGGAGGAAATGAAAAACTGTTTTTT,CASSTGQGGNEKLFF
TRBV5-1,TRBD1,TRBJ2-1,NA,TGCGCCAGCAGCTTGGAGGGGACAGATTACAATGAGCAGTTCTTC,CASSLEGTDYNEQFF
TRBV19,TRBD1,TRBJ2-7,few,TGTGCCAGTAGTATAGATCGTGACAGGGGTGAGCAGTACTTC,CASSIDRDRGEQYF
TRBV4-1,TRBD2,TRBJ2-3,NA,TGCGCCAGCAGCCAAGTAGAGCGGGGATTCAGCACAGATACGCAGTATTTT,CASSQVERGFSTDTQYF
TRBV19,TRBD2,TRBJ2-3,NA,TGTGCCAGTAGTTTTCTGGCGGGGGTTCGCACAGATACGCAGTATTTT,CASSFLAGVRTDTQYF
TRBV9,TRBD1,TRBJ1-2,NA,TGTGCCAGCAGCGCAGACAGGGTGGGGTATGGCTACACCTTC,CASSADRVGYGYTF
TRBV29-1,TRBD1,TRBJ1-1,few,TGCAGCGTTGGGACAGGGCCTGAAGCTTTCTTT,CSVGTGPEAFF
TRBV4-2,NA,TRBJ2-3,NA,TGTGCCAGCAGCCAAAGGAGATCGATGGATACGCAGTATTTT,CASSQRRSMDTQYF
TRBV5-5,TRBD1,TRBJ1-5,once,TGTGCCAGCAGCTTGCAAACGGGACAGGTGGCTGCTCAGCCCCAGCATTTT,CASSLQTGQVAAQPQHF
TRBV6-5,NA,TRBJ2-3,NA,TGTGCCAGTCGACAGGAAACCACAGATACGCAGTATTTT,CASRQETTDTQYF
TRBV5-1,NA,TRBJ1-2,once,TGCGCCAGCAGCTCTCAGGGCTATGGCTACACCTTC,CASSSQGYGYTF
TRBV10-3,TRBD1,TRBJ2-2,NA,TGTGCCATCAGTGATCAGGGGGAATACACCGGGGAGCTGTTTTTT,CAISDQGEYTGELFF
TRBV28,TRBD2,TRBJ2-7,NA,TGTGCCAGCAGTCCAGCCGGGAGGGTGGACGAGCAGTACTTC,CASSPAGRVDEQYF
TRBV29-1,NA,TRBJ1-4,NA,TGCAGCGTTAGGTCCCCGGGATTGGCAAAACTGTTTTTT,CSVRSPGLAKLFF
TRBV5-1,TRBD1,TRBJ1-2,NA,TGCGCCAGCAGCGGGACAGGGAACTATGGCTACACCTTC,CASSGTGNYGYTF
TRBV27,TRBD2,TRBJ2-7,few,TGTGCCAGCAGTTCACGACTAGCGGGGTCCTACGAGCAGTACTTC,CASSSRLAGSYEQYF
TRBV6-5,NA,TRBJ2-1,once,TGTGCCAGCAGAAAGTGGGGAGTTGGAGATGAGCAGTTCTTC,CASRKWGVGDEQFF
TRBV27,NA,TRBJ2-1,once,TGTGCCAGCAGTTCCTCCGGGACTGCCTCCTACAATGAGCAGTTCTTC,CASSSSGTASYNEQFF
TRBV18,TRBD1,TRBJ1-1,NA,TGTGCCAGCTCACCGCGGGACAGATTGAACACTGAAGCTTTCTTT,CASSPRDRLNTEAFF
TRBV5-4,TRBD2,TRBJ2-3,once,TGTGCCAGCAGCCGGATAGCGGGGGGTTCACGAGATACGCAGTATTTT,CASSRIAGGSRDTQYF
TRBV3-1/TRBV3-2,NA,TRBJ2-5,NA,TGTGCCAGCAGCCTGTTACGGGGAGAGACCCAGTACTTC,CASSLLRGETQYF
TRBV5-1,NA,TRBJ1-1,NA,TGCGCCAGCAGCGTGGGGCAGAACACTGAAGCTTTCTTT,CASSVGQNTEAFF
TRBV5-5,TRBD1,TRBJ2-1,NA,TGTGCCAGCACCAGGAGCTTGGTCTCAGGGGGACGGGAGCAGTTCTTC,CASTRSLVSGGREQFF
TRBV3-1/TRBV3-2,NA,TRBJ1-1,NA,TGTGCCAGCAGCCAAGGGAGGAACACTGAAGCTTTCTTT,CASSQGRNTEAFF
TRBV11-2,NA,TRBJ2-5,NA,TGTGCCAGCAGCCCTCGAGGGGGTGCCCAAGAGACCCAGTACTTC,CASSPRGGAQETQYF
TRBV9,TRBD2,TRBJ2-1,once,TGTGCCAGCAGCGTAGCCAGCGGGAGTTTTTATGAGCAGTTCTTC,CASSVASGSFYEQFF
TRBV27,NA,TRBJ1-4,NA,TGTGCCAGCAGGGGCTGGTCTCGTGAAAAACTGTTTTTT,CASRGWSREKLFF